Sequencing of this T cell receptor (beta chain) was carried out in a study of blood T cell repertoires in COVID-19. The germline V gene encodes CDR1 LNHDA and CDR2 SQIVND (reference sequence). The CDR3 is 19 amino acids. With 1 base clipped from V and 4 bases from J, the junction kept 15 bases outside the gene matches. Enrolled during active infection, Seattle patients were then followed longitudinally. Authors' data handling: Amplification with reference gene primers provided the estimates of nucleated cell counts. Clones were read by immunoSEQ multiplex PCR, and TCRdb kept only the in-frame ones, dropping some. The DNA was the basis for D and trimming; V, J and clone size are from that table. The data show approximately 170,000 clones, with around four fifths seen just once and approximately 8.1% held by the top ten.

Sequencing was carried out using peripheral blood. This clonotype was sampled from a woman older than 75 with COVID-19, enrolled during active disease. This chain joins TRBV19 and TRBJ1-2, with 10 positions matching TRBD1. The CDR3 bases are TGTGCCAGTAGTATAGGAGAGGGGGGGGACAGGGGTGATATCTATGGCTACACCTTC. Translated, it gives CASSIGEGGDRGDIYGYTF.